This record looks at one T cell receptor (beta chain) sequence and its context. The V gene's germline CDR1 is MNHEY and CDR2 SMNVEV (reference sequence). Trimming removed 4 bases from V and 4 bases from J; junction bases left unmatched: 3. There are 14 residues in the CDR3. This entry belongs to a study of shared clonotypes between healthy human individuals. As processed by the authors: ImmunoSEQ sequences covered only the junction and lacked quality scores; filtering therefore differed. Clones were read by immunoSEQ multiplex PCR, and TCRdb kept only the in-frame ones, dropping some. D and trimming come from the DNA, and the V and J calls and clone size come from that table. The sample records hundreds of thousands of clones, 96% being singletons.

Material: memory CD8+ T cells sorted from blood. Subset noted: CD45RO+ cells pooled with CCR7-negative TemRA cells. The chain couples TRBV27 to TRBJ2-5; 10 bases fit TRBD2. This clonotype originated in a man aged 25-45 years in good health. CDR3: CASSSRLAGETQYF. CDR3 nucleotide sequence: TGTGCCAGCAGTTCCCGACTAGCGGGAGAGACCCAGTACTTC.